This is a list of T cell receptor beta chains from one sample in a study of post-analysis software for immune sequencing data. Using its own MiXCR run on the PCR reads, TCRdb lists one record per CDR3 protein. This table has 700,000 to 900,000 distinct CDR3 sequences, 40% to 55% appearing once. Material for sequencing was blood. All receptors derive from a girl between 5 and 17 years old with multiple sclerosis. Each CDR3 is given with its conserved first and last residue. The D gene is left open where the match is weak. Only part of the rows carry a size: once, few, many, or a class if the clone is expanded.

cdr3_aa | cdr3_nt | clone_size | v_call | d_call | j_call
CASSNRGLAYNEQFF | TGTGCCAGCAGTAACAGGGGGCTGGCCTACAATGAGCAGTTCTTC | NA | TRBV28 | TRBD1 | TRBJ2-1
CSVTTSGRAYEQYF | TGCAGCGTCACGACTAGCGGGAGGGCTTACGAGCAGTACTTC | NA | TRBV29-1 | TRBD2 | TRBJ2-7
CAISAPLRGEQFF | TGTGCCATCAGTGCACCTCTCCGCGGTGAGCAGTTCTTC | NA | TRBV10-3 | NA | TRBJ2-1
CRKGSEAFF | TGCAGGAAGGGGTCCGAAGCTTTCTTT | NA | TRBV29-1 | NA | TRBJ1-1
CASTRALSTDTQYF | TGTGCCAGCACCCGGGCCCTTAGCACAGATACGCAGTATTTT | few | TRBV28 | NA | TRBJ2-3
CASSYDRPYEQYF | TGTGCCAGCAGTTATGACAGACCCTACGAGCAGTACTTC | NA | TRBV6-6 | NA | TRBJ2-7
CASGSSDRGYNEQFF | TGTGCTAGTGGCTCCTCAGACAGGGGCTACAATGAGCAGTTCTTC | NA | TRBV12-5 | TRBD1 | TRBJ2-1
CASSTRPGQSVGYTF | TGTGCCAGCAGCACACGCCCCGGACAGTCGGTTGGCTACACCTTC | NA | TRBV9 | NA | TRBJ1-2
CASSLGGEEDTQYF | TGTGCCAGCAGCTTAGGGGGCGAGGAGGATACGCAGTATTTT | NA | TRBV13 | NA | TRBJ2-3
CASSHPGMRWQYF | TGTGCCAGCAGTCATCCGGGGATGCGCTGGCAGTACTTC | NA | TRBV6-2/TRBV6-3 | NA | TRBJ2-5
CASNPGSSTDTQYF | TGTGCCAGCAACCCAGGATCTAGCACAGATACGCAGTATTTT | once | TRBV6-6 | NA | TRBJ2-3
CSVAGQGRSNYGYTF | TGCAGCGTCGCTGGACAGGGAAGATCTAACTATGGCTACACCTTC | few | TRBV29-1 | TRBD1 | TRBJ1-2
CATSPTGARVEQYF | TGTGCCACCAGTCCCACGGGGGCGCGGGTTGAGCAGTACTTC | NA | TRBV10-3 | NA | TRBJ2-5
CASSQDRLKLGYQETQYF | TGTGCCAGCAGCCAAGATCGCCTTAAGCTGGGGTACCAAGAGACCCAGTACTTC | few | TRBV14 | NA | TRBJ2-5
CASSEPQRGLREKLFF | TGTGCCAGCAGTGAACCCCAAAGGGGGCTAAGGGAAAAACTGTTTTTT | few | TRBV25-1 | TRBD1 | TRBJ1-4
CASSLGTMGRGYTF | TGTGCCAGCAGCTTGGGCACCATGGGACGAGGCTACACCTTC | NA | TRBV11-3 | NA | TRBJ1-2
CASSLLAGGMGSPLHF | TGTGCCAGCAGCCTTCTTGCGGGGGGTATGGGTTCACCCCTCCACTTT | NA | TRBV6-5 | NA | TRBJ1-6